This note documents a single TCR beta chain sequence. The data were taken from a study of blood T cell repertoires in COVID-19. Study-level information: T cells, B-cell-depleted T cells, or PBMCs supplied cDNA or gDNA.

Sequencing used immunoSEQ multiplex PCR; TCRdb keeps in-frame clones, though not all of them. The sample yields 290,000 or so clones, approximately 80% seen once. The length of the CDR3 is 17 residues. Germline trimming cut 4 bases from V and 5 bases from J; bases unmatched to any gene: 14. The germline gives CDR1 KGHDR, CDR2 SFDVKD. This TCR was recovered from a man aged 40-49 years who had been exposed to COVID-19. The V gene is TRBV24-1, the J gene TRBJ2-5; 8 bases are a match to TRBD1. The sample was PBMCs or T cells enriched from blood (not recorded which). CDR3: CATSDSTGDPIFETQYF. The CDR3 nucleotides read TGTGCCACCAGTGACTCGACAGGGGATCCCATTTTTGAGACCCAGTACTTC.